These 6 T cell receptor beta chains originate from one sample sequenced in a study of cytomegalovirus exposure and HLA in healthy donors. The study ran its PCR with 60 Vbeta and 13 Jbeta primers. Sequenced by immunoSEQ multiplex PCR; TCRdb stores in-frame clones only, minus some. Of about 130,000 clones in the sample, 70% to 80% were seen once. The sample comprised PBMCs. The receptors originated from a female donor in good health and CMV-seronegative.

This clone was counted a few times. A read error may account for a junction end that differs from germline. This sequence joins TRBV7-7 and TRBJ1-1, with D possibly matching TRBD1 (5 bases). Germline assignment: CDR1 SSHAT and CDR2 FNYEAQ (reference sequence). CDR3 length: 13 amino acids. The CDR3, as DNA: TGTGCTAGCAGCTTGACAGAAAACACTGAAGCTTTCTTT. Protein: CASSLTENTEAFF.

With regard to this clone: The germline gene is not matched at one end of the junction; a read error may be the cause. The V and J genes are TRBV28 and TRBJ2-5; D not resolved. This CDR3 contains 14 residues. The germline gives CDR1 MDHEN, CDR2 SYDVKM. DNA of the CDR3: TGTGCCAGCAGTCCCCGTCTGAACCAGGAGACCCAGTACTTC. Protein: CASSPRLNQETQYF.

The chain combines TRBV4-1 with TRBJ2-7, with a weak D call TRBD1 (6 bases). The germline V gene has CDR1 MGHRA and CDR2 YSYEKL. The CDR3 is 14 amino acids. The V and J ends lost 3 bases and 1 base respectively, with 10 bases between them. CDR3 loop: CASSHWDTSYEQYF. The CDR3 DNA reads as TGCGCCAGCAGCCACTGGGACACTTCCTACGAGCAGTACTTC.

This chain connects TRBV5-4 to TRBJ2-3; 7 nucleotides match TRBD2. CDR3 length: 16 residues. Germline-derived CDR1 and CDR2 are SGHNT and YYREEE (reference sequence). The V and J ends lost 0 bases and 4 bases, in that order; junction bases with no gene match: 8. The CDR3 loop reads CASSLEGGTRADTQYF. The CDR3 coding sequence is TGTGCCAGCAGCTTGGAGGGAGGGACCAGGGCAGATACGCAGTATTTT.

Written as DNA, the CDR3 is TGCGCCAGCAGTAGGGGACTAGCCACAGATACGCAGTATTTT. Its protein product is CASSRGLATDTQYF. The V gene is TRBV10-1, the J gene TRBJ2-3, with 9 bases fitting TRBD2. CDR1 WNHNN and CDR2 SYGVQD come from the germline V gene (reference sequence). The CDR3 has 14 amino acids. V trimming: 5 bases; J trimming: 2 bases; junction bases outside the gene matches: 2.

The rearrangement uses TRBV29-1 and TRBJ2-1, with a possible D match to TRBD2 (5 bases). The CDR3 is 13 amino acids. With 4 bases removed from V and 4 bases from J, the gap between germline ends came to 11 bases. Germline loops: CDR1 SQVTM, CDR2 ANQGSEA. The CDR3 sequence: CSVVRGGYNEQFF. The CDR3, as DNA: TGCAGCGTTGTTCGAGGAGGTTACAATGAGCAGTTCTTC.